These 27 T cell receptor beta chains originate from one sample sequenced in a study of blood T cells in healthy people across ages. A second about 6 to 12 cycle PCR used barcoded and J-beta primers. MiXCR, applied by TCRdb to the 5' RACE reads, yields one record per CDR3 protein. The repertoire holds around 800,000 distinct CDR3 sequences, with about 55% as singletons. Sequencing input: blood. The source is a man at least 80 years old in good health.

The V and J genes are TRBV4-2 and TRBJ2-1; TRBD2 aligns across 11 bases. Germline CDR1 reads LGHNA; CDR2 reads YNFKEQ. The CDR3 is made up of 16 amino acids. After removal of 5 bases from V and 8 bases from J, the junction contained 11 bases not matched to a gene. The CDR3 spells CASSSSIAGGDHEQFF. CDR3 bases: TGTGCCAGCAGCTCCTCTATAGCGGGAGGGGACCATGAGCAGTTCTTC.

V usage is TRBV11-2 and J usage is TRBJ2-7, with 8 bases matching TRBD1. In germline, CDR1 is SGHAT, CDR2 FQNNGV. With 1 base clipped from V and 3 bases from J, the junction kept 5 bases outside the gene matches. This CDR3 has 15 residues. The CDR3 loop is CASSLGRGHIYEQYF. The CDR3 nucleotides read TGTGCCAGCAGCTTAGGCAGGGGGCATATCTACGAGCAGTACTTC.

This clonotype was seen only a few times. This CDR3 reads CATWARDNLRGNEQFF. CDR3 nucleotides: TGTGCCACTTGGGCCCGGGACAACCTGCGGGGAAATGAGCAGTTCTTC. The chain has TRBV28 and TRBJ2-1, with D possibly called TRBD1 or TRBD2 (6 bases each). The length of the CDR3 is 16 residues. Germline V gives CDR1 MDHEN, CDR2 SYDVKM. V was shortened by 10 bases and J by 7 bases, with 26 bases between the two germline ends. The whole variable domain, filled in from reference TRBV28 and TRBJ2-1, reads DVKVTQSSRYLVKRTGEKVFLECVQDMDHENMFWYRQDPGLGLRLIYFSYDVKMKEKGDIPEGYSVSREKKERFSLILESASTNQTSMYLCATWARDNLRGNEQFFGPGTRLTVL.

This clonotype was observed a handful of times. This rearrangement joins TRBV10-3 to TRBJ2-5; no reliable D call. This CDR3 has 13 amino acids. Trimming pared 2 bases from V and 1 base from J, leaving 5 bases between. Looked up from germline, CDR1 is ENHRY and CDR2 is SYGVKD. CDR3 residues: CAISEVVQETQYF. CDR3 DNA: TGTGCCATCAGTGAGGTAGTCCAAGAGACCCAGTACTTC.

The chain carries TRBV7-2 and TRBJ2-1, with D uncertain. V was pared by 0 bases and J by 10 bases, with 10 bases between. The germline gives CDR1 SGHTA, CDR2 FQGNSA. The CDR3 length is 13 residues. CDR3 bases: TGTGCCAGCAGCTTAGCGGGGATAGTAGAGCAGTTCTTC. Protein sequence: CASSLAGIVEQFF.

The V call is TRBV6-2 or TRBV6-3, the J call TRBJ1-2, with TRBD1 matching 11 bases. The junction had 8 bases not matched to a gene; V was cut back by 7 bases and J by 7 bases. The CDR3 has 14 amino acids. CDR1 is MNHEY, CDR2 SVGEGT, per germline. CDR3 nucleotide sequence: TGTGCCAGCACCCGGACAGGGGGCAAAGTTGGCTACACCTTC. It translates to CASTRTGGKVGYTF.

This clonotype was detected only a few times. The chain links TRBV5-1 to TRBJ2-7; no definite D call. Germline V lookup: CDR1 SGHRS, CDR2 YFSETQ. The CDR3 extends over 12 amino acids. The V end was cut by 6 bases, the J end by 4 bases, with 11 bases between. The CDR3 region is CASTDQLYEQYF. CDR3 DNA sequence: TGCGCCAGCACCGACCAACTATACGAGCAGTACTTC. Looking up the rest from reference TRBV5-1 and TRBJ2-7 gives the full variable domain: KAGVTQTPRYLIKTRGQQVTLSCSPISGHRSVSWYQQTPGQGLQFLFEYFSETQRNKGNFPGRFSGRQFSNSRSEMNVSTLELGDSALYLCASTDQLYEQYFGPGTRLTVT.

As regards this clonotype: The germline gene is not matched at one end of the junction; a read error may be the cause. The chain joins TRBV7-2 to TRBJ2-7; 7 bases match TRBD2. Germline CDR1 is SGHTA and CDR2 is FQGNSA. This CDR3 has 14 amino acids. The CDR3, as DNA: TGTGCCAACAGCGAAGCGCGGCGGGAGTACGAGCAGTACTTC. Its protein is CANSEARREYEQYF.

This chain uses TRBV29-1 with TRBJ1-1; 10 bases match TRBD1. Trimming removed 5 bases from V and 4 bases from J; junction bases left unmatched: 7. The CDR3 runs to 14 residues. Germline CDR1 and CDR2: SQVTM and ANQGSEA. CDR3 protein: CSVSTGGAGTEAFF. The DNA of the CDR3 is TGCAGCGTTTCGACAGGGGGCGCCGGCACTGAAGCTTTCTTT.

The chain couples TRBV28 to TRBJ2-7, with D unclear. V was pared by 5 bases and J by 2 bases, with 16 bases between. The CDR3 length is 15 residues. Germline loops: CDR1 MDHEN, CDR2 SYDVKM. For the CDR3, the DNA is TGTGCCAGCAGTCCCCCTCCCCCTGAACCCTACGAGCAGTACTTC. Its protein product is CASSPPPPEPYEQYF.

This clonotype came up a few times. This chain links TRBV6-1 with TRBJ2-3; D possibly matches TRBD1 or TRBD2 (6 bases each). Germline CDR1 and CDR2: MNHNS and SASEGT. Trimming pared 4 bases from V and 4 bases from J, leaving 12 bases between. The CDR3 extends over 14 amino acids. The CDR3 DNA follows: TGTGCCAGCAGTGGGGGGGCAGGGTCAGATACGCAGTATTTT. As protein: CASSGGAGSDTQYF.

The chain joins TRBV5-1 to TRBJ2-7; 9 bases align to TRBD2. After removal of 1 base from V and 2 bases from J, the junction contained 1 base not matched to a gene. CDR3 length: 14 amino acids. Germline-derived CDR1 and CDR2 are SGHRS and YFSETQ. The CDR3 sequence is CASSLLAGTYEQYF. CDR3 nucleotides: TGCGCCAGCAGCTTGCTAGCGGGGACCTACGAGCAGTACTTC.

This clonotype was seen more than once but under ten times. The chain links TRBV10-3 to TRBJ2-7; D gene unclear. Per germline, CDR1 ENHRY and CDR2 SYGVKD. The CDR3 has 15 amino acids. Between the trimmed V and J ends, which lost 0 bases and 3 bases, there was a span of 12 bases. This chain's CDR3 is CAISESGSFFYEQYF. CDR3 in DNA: TGTGCCATCAGTGAGTCGGGTAGCTTTTTCTACGAGCAGTACTTC.

The CDR3 sequence: CSAKSGSLGNEQYF. The CDR3 bases are TGCAGCGCTAAGAGCGGGTCTCTGGGAAATGAGCAGTACTTC. V usage is TRBV29-1 and J usage is TRBJ2-5, with D maybe TRBD2 (6 bases). The V end lost 7 bases, the J end lost 11 bases, and 26 bases lay between the germline ends. CDR3 length: 14 residues. Looked up from germline, CDR1 is SQVTM and CDR2 is ANQGSEA.

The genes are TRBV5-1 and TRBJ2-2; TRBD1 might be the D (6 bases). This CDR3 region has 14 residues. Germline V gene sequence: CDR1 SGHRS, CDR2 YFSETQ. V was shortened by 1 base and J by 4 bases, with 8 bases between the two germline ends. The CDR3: CASSLQGTTGELFF. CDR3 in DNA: TGCGCCAGCAGCTTGCAGGGGACCACCGGGGAGCTGTTTTTT.

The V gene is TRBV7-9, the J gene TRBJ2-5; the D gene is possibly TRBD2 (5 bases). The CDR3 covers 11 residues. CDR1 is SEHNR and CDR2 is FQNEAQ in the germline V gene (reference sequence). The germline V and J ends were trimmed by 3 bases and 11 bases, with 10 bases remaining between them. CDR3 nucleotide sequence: TGTGCCAGCAGCTTTCTGGAGGAGCAGTACTTC. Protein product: CASSFLEEQYF.

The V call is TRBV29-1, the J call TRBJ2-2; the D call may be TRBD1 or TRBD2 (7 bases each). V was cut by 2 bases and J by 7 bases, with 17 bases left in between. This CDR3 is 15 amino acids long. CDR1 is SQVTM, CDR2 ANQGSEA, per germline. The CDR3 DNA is TGCAGCGTTGAACCAGGGGGGGGTTTCGGCGGGGAGCTGTTTTTT. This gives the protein CSVEPGGGFGGELFF.

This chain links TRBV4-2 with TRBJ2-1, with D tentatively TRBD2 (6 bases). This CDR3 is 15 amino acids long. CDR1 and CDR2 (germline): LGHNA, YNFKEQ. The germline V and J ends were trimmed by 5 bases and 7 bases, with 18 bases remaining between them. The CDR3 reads CASSKRSGLENEQFF. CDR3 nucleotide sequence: TGTGCCAGCAGCAAGAGGAGCGGGCTAGAGAATGAGCAGTTCTTC.

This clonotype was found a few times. The CDR3 here is CASNPQGARFGNTEAFF. The DNA for the CDR3 is TGCGCCAGCAATCCACAGGGGGCGAGGTTTGGAAACACTGAAGCTTTCTTT. The chain employs TRBV5-1 and TRBJ1-1, with 9 bases matching TRBD1. In germline, CDR1 is SGHRS, CDR2 YFSETQ. CDR3 length equals 17 residues. V gave up 6 bases and J gave up 2 bases; unmatched junction bases: 14. Drawing the rest from reference TRBV5-1 and TRBJ1-1, the complete variable domain is KAGVTQTPRYLIKTRGQQVTLSCSPISGHRSVSWYQQTPGQGLQFLFEYFSETQRNKGNFPGRFSGRQFSNSRSEMNVSTLELGDSALYLCASNPQGARFGNTEAFFGQGTRLTVV.

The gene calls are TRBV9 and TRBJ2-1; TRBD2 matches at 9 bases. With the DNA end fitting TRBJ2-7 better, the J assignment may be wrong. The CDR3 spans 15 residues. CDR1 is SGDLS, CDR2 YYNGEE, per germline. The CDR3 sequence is CASSVVASGNNEQYF. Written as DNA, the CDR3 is TGTGCCAGCAGCGTAGTGGCTAGCGGGAACAATGAGCAGTACTTC.

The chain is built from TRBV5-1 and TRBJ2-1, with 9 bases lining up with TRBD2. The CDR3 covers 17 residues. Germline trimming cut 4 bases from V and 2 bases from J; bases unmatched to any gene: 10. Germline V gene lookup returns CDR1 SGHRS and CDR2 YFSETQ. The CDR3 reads CASSPLNGTSTYNEQFF. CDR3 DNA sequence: TGCGCCAGCAGCCCCTTAAATGGGACTAGCACCTACAATGAGCAGTTCTTC.

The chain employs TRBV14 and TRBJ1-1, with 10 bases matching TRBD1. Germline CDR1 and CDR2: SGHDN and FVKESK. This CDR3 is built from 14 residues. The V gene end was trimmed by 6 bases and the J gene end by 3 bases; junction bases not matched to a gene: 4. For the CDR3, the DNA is TGTGCCAGCAGTAGGACAGGGGGAGACACTGAAGCTTTCTTT. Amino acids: CASSRTGGDTEAFF.

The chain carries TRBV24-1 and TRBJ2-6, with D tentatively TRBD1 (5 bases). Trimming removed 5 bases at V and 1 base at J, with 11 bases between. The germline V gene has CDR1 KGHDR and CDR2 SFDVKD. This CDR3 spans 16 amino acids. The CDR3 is CATSAPGRSGANVLTF. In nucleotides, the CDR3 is TGTGCCACCAGTGCTCCAGGGCGATCTGGGGCCAACGTCCTGACTTTC.

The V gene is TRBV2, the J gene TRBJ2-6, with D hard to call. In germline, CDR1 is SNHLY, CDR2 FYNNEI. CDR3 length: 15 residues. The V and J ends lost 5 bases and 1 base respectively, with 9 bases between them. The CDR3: CASSFSFSGANVLTF. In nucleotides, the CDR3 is TGTGCCAGCAGTTTCAGTTTTTCTGGGGCCAACGTCCTGACTTTC.

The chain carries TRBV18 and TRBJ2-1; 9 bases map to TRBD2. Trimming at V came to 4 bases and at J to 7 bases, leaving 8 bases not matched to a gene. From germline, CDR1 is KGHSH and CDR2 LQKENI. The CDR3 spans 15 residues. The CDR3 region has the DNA TGTGCCAGCTCACGTAATAGCGGGAGTAGGAATGAGCAGTTCTTC. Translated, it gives CASSRNSGSRNEQFF.

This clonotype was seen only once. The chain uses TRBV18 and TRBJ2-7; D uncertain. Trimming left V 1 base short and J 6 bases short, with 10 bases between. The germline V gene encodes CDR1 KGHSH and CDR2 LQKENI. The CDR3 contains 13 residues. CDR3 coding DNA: TGTGCCAGCTCACCACGGTCCGACGGCGAGCAGTACTTC. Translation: CASSPRSDGEQYF.

Here the CDR3 reads CRDSCPSGANVLTF. CDR3 bases: TGCAGGGACTCCTGCCCCTCTGGGGCCAACGTCCTGACTTTC. This sequence joins TRBV20-1 and TRBJ2-6; D may be TRBD2 (5 bases). Germline CDR1 DFQATT, CDR2 SNEGSKA (reference sequence). The CDR3 has 14 amino acids.